The 27 T cell receptor beta chains below come from one sample, sequenced in a study of blood T cell repertoires in COVID-19. Some clones are missing from TCRdb's copy, which holds only in-frame ones; the method was immunoSEQ multiplex PCR. The sample records some 290,000 clones, around 87% being singletons. The sequenced sample consisted of peripheral blood. These receptors were obtained from a woman aged 40 to 50 with COVID-19, enrolled during active disease.

The chain is built from TRBV7-2 and TRBJ1-4, with D possibly being TRBD1 (5 bases). V lost 5 bases, J lost 0 bases, and 10 bases lay in between. The CDR3 covers 15 residues. Germline assignment: CDR1 SGHTA and CDR2 FQGNSA. The CDR3 loop reads CASSAQGTTNEKLFF. The CDR3 region has the DNA TGTGCCAGCAGCGCTCAGGGTACAACTAATGAAAAACTGTTTTTT.

This sequence joins TRBV6-2 or TRBV6-3 and TRBJ1-4; 7 positions match TRBD1. CDR1 and CDR2 (germline): MNHEY, SVGEGT. This CDR3 is 13 amino acids long. The V and J ends lost 2 bases and 7 bases, in that order; junction bases with no gene match: 1. CDR3 loop: CASSYRQGEKLFF. CDR3 DNA sequence: TGTGCCAGCAGTTACCGACAGGGTGAAAAACTGTTTTTT.

With regard to this clone: This same CDR3 is encoded by further DNA sequences in the sample. The chain links TRBV9 to TRBJ2-1; 7 bases line up with TRBD2. The CDR3 is 15 residues long. Losses at the gene ends were 0 bases for V and 3 bases for J; bases not matched to a gene: 3. Germline V gene data show CDR1 as SGDLS and CDR2 as YYNGEE. This chain's CDR3 is CASSVAGGSYNEQFF. CDR3 sequence (DNA): TGTGCCAGCAGCGTAGCCGGGGGGAGCTACAATGAGCAGTTCTTC.

The V gene is TRBV7-3, the J gene TRBJ2-1; 8 bases match TRBD2. Trimming at V came to 1 base and at J to 4 bases, leaving 3 bases not matched to a gene. The CDR3 is 15 amino acids. The germline gives CDR1 SGHTA, CDR2 FQGTGA. The CDR3 sequence: CASSLSASGYNEQFF. CDR3 nucleotide sequence: TGTGCCAGCAGCTTAAGCGCTAGCGGGTACAATGAGCAGTTCTTC.

The CDR3 region has the DNA TGTGCCAGCAGACAGGACAGGGTGGGCACAGATACGCAGTATTTT. This gives the protein CASRQDRVGTDTQYF. The V call is TRBV28, the J call TRBJ2-3; 8 positions match TRBD1. This CDR3 region has 15 residues. The V gene end was trimmed by 6 bases and the J gene end by 1 base; junction bases not matched to a gene: 6. CDR1 and CDR2 from the germline V gene are MDHEN and SYDVKM.

The CDR3 is CASSQRGRDKSYEQYF. CDR3 nucleotide sequence: TGTGCCAGCAGCCAACGAGGGAGGGACAAGTCCTACGAGCAGTACTTC. The chain uses TRBV3-1 (or the pseudogene TRBV3-2) and TRBJ2-7, with D possibly being TRBD2 (7 bases). CDR1 is LGHDT, CDR2 YNNKEL, per germline (reference sequence). With 2 bases removed from V and 1 base from J, the gap between germline ends came to 15 bases. CDR3 length: 16 amino acids.

In this sample, this clone turned up a few times. The genes are TRBV25-1 and TRBJ1-6, with a possible D match to TRBD1 (5 bases). V dropped 5 bases and J dropped 10 bases, with 12 bases sitting between them. The CDR3 is made up of 13 amino acids. Germline V gene sequence: CDR1 MGHDK, CDR2 SYGVNS. CDR3 sequence (DNA): TGTGCCAGCAGTTGGGGGACTGTGTCACCCCTCCACTTT. Amino acid sequence: CASSWGTVSPLHF.

J is TRBJ1-2 and V is TRBV19; 8 nucleotides match TRBD1. With 10 bases clipped from V and 8 bases from J, the junction kept 12 bases outside the gene matches. The length of the CDR3 is 13 residues. Germline assignment: CDR1 LNHDA and CDR2 SQIVND (reference sequence). The chain's CDR3 is CATIRQGAKGYTF. In nucleotides, the CDR3 is TGTGCCACCATCCGGCAGGGGGCTAAGGGCTACACCTTC.

This rearrangement joins TRBV28 to TRBJ2-5, with 10 positions matching TRBD1. Losses at the gene ends were 4 bases for V and 4 bases for J; bases not matched to a gene: 9. Germline V lookup: CDR1 MDHEN, CDR2 SYDVKM. The CDR3 loop spans 16 amino acids. The CDR3 here is CASSSSRTGGRETQYF. CDR3 DNA sequence: TGTGCCAGCAGTTCCTCTAGGACAGGGGGGAGAGAGACCCAGTACTTC.

V gene TRBV19 combines with J gene TRBJ1-3, with unresolved D. Germline lookup yields CDR1 LNHDA and CDR2 SQIVND (reference sequence). The CDR3 extends over 16 amino acids. Between the trimmed V and J ends, which lost 5 bases and 0 bases, there was a span of 14 bases. The chain's CDR3 is CASSAAGRISGNTIYF. DNA of the CDR3: TGTGCCAGTAGTGCCGCAGGCCGGATCTCTGGAAACACCATATATTTT. Combining the CDR3 with reference TRBV19 and TRBJ1-3 gives the whole variable domain DGGITQSPKYLFRKEGQNVTLSCEQNLNHDAMYWYRQDPGQGLRLIYYSQIVNDFQKGDIAEGYSVSREKKESFPLTVTSAQKNPTAFYLCASSAAGRISGNTIYFGEGSWLTVV.

The chain carries TRBV25-1 and TRBJ2-5; the D gene is possibly TRBD2 (5 bases). Trimming removed 6 bases from V and 5 bases from J, with 19 bases in between. Germline V gene data show CDR1 as MGHDK and CDR2 as SYGVNS. The CDR3 contains 15 residues. The CDR3 here is CASRPVRPREETQYF. DNA of the CDR3: TGTGCCAGCAGGCCGGTGAGGCCTAGGGAGGAGACCCAGTACTTC.

The rearrangement links TRBV27 to TRBJ1-2; D may be TRBD1 (6 bases). Germline V gene lookup returns CDR1 MNHEY and CDR2 SMNVEV (reference sequence). The CDR3 has 12 amino acids. The CDR3 region has the DNA TGTGCGGCGGGGGGGCCTACCTATGGCTACACCTTC. It translates to CAAGGPTYGYTF.

This chain connects TRBV7-9 to TRBJ1-4; the match to TRBD1 covers 7 bases. With V trimmed by 3 bases and J by 5 bases, 6 bases remained unmatched. The CDR3 runs 15 residues. CDR1 is SEHNR and CDR2 is FQNEAQ in the germline V gene (reference sequence). Here the CDR3 DNA reads TGTGCCAGCAGCTTTGGACAGGCCTCGAATGAAAAACTGTTTTTT. It is translated as CASSFGQASNEKLFF. Full variable domain (outside the CDR3, taken from reference TRBV7-9 and TRBJ1-4): DTGVSQNPRHKITKRGQNVTFRCDPISEHNRLYWYRQTLGQGPEFLTYFQNEAQLEKSRLLSDRFSAERPKGSFSTLEIQRTEQGDSAMYLCASSFGQASNEKLFFGSGTQLSVL.

This sequence joins TRBV28 and TRBJ1-2; D is uncertain. Trimming cost V 5 bases and J 4 bases, with 11 bases left between them. The CDR3 runs 13 residues. The V gene's germline CDR1 is MDHEN and CDR2 SYDVKM. The CDR3 DNA sequence: TGTGCCAGCAGTACCGACTTGGTCTATGGCTACACCTTC. Its translation is CASSTDLVYGYTF.

The gene calls are TRBV15 and TRBJ1-2; 7 positions match TRBD1. V was clipped by 5 bases and J by 1 base; unmatched bases: 13. The germline V gene has CDR1 LNHNV and CDR2 YYDKDF (reference sequence). This CDR3 comprises 17 residues. The CDR3 spells CATSLSPGGGFNYGYTF. In nucleotides, the CDR3 is TGTGCCACCAGCCTGAGCCCAGGAGGGGGCTTTAACTATGGCTACACCTTC.

V is TRBV6-1 and J is TRBJ2-7, with 10 bases matching TRBD1. The CDR3 runs 16 residues. V gave up 4 bases and J gave up 5 bases; unmatched junction bases: 11. Per germline, CDR1 MNHNS and CDR2 SASEGT. The CDR3 DNA reads as TGTGCCAGCAGTGCCGATACCGGGACAGGGGTTAACGAGCAGTACTTC. As protein: CASSADTGTGVNEQYF.

The chain has TRBV5-6 and TRBJ2-7; TRBD2 might be the D (6 bases). The CDR3 loop spans 17 amino acids. Germline loops: CDR1 SGHDT, CDR2 YYEEEE. V was trimmed by 1 base and J by 7 bases, leaving 24 bases between them. CDR3: CASSLSRSASEIKEQYF. The DNA of the CDR3 is TGTGCCAGCAGCTTGTCGAGGTCGGCTAGCGAGATAAAGGAGCAGTACTTC.

V is TRBV18 and J is TRBJ1-2; 7 bases line up with TRBD1. This CDR3 is 13 amino acids long. Germline V CDR1 and CDR2: KGHSH, LQKENI. V lost 3 bases and J lost 13; bases outside the gene matches: 11. The CDR3 here is CASSPLGTDFSTF. The CDR3 DNA reads as TGTGCCAGCTCACCTCTCGGGACAGATTTTAGCACCTTC.

This chain connects TRBV9 to TRBJ2-4; weak D call: TRBD2 (6 bases). Trimming cost V 2 bases and J 6 bases, with 9 bases left between them. There are 13 residues in the CDR3. Germline V CDR1 and CDR2: SGDLS, YYNGEE. The CDR3 reads CASSVGLVNIQYF. As DNA, the CDR3 is TGTGCCAGCAGCGTGGGACTTGTAAACATTCAGTACTTC. Complete variable domain (other parts from reference TRBV9 and TRBJ2-4): DSGVTQTPKHLITATGQRVTLRCSPRSGDLSVYWYQQSLDQGLQFLIQYYNGEERAKGNILERFSAQQFPDLHSELNLSSLELGDSALYFCASSVGLVNIQYFGAGTRLSVL.

The CDR3 DNA sequence: TGTGCCAGCAGTCTTAGCGGGGGCACAGATACGCAGTATTTT. Translating it yields CASSLSGGTDTQYF. The chain is built from TRBV28 and TRBJ2-3, with 8 bases aligning to TRBD2. The J segment lost 1 base and the V segment lost 5 bases, leaving 2 bases of the junction unmatched. The CDR3 extends over 14 amino acids. Germline CDR1 reads MDHEN; CDR2 reads SYDVKM.

This sequence joins TRBV7-2 and TRBJ1-1, with no clear D. CDR3 length: 15 amino acids. The germline CDR1 and CDR2 sequences are SGHTA and FQGNSA. Trimming cost V 4 bases and J 3 bases, with 15 bases left between them. CDR3 in DNA: TGTGCCAGCAGCTCCCGGCTCGGGCGGGACACTGAAGCTTTCTTT. It is translated as CASSSRLGRDTEAFF.

A single count supports this clone. V is TRBV27 and J is TRBJ1-2; D might be TRBD1 (6 bases). The CDR3 contains 14 residues. Germline-derived CDR1 and CDR2 are MNHEY and SMNVEV (reference sequence). V lost 4 bases to trimming and J lost 7 bases, with 16 bases between them. CDR3 sequence reads: CASSWKSDSSGYTF. CDR3 DNA sequence: TGTGCCAGCAGTTGGAAATCGGACAGTTCTGGCTACACCTTC.

This clone is a singleton in its sample. The V and J genes are TRBV6-4 and TRBJ2-2; tentative D call: TRBD1 (5 bases). V dropped 4 bases and J dropped 6 bases, with 15 bases sitting between them. Looked up from germline, CDR1 is MRHNA and CDR2 is SNTAGT. This CDR3 has 15 amino acids. CDR3 amino acids: CASSVQGGVAGELFF. The CDR3 DNA reads as TGTGCCAGCAGTGTCCAGGGCGGAGTGGCCGGGGAGCTGTTTTTT.

The chain employs TRBV7-2 and TRBJ2-3; TRBD2 might be the D (5 bases). The V end lost 4 bases, the J end lost 10 bases, and 18 bases lay between the germline ends. Germline V gene data show CDR1 as SGHTA and CDR2 as FQGNSA. The CDR3 length is 14 residues. The CDR3 sequence: CASSYPGLTRPQYF. In DNA form, the CDR3 reads TGTGCCAGCAGCTACCCGGGGTTGACAAGGCCGCAGTATTTT.

As concerns this clone: Germline is not matched at one junction end, which may reflect a read error. The rearrangement uses TRBV6-4 and TRBJ2-6, with D tentatively TRBD1 (5 bases). This CDR3 is 18 amino acids long. The germline gives CDR1 MRHNA, CDR2 SNTAGT. The CDR3: CASSDSSHSYSGANVPTF. The CDR3 DNA sequence: TGTGCCAGCAGTGACTCGAGTCACAGCTACTCTGGGGCCAACGTCCCGACTTTC.

The chain carries TRBV29-1 and TRBJ1-2, with 11 positions matching TRBD1. Germline assignment: CDR1 SQVTM and CDR2 ANQGSEA. This CDR3 is 13 amino acids long. V was pared by 1 base and J by 8 bases, with 3 bases of the junction left unmatched. DNA for the CDR3: TGCAGCGTTGAAGTGGGACAGGGGGTCGGCTACACCTTC. Translation: CSVEVGQGVGYTF.

This chain uses TRBV18 with TRBJ1-2; D gene unclear. In germline, CDR1 is KGHSH, CDR2 LQKENI. The CDR3 covers 12 residues. The CDR3 bases are TGTGCAGCCTCCGCCAACCTCTATGGCTACACCTTC. This translates into CAASANLYGYTF.